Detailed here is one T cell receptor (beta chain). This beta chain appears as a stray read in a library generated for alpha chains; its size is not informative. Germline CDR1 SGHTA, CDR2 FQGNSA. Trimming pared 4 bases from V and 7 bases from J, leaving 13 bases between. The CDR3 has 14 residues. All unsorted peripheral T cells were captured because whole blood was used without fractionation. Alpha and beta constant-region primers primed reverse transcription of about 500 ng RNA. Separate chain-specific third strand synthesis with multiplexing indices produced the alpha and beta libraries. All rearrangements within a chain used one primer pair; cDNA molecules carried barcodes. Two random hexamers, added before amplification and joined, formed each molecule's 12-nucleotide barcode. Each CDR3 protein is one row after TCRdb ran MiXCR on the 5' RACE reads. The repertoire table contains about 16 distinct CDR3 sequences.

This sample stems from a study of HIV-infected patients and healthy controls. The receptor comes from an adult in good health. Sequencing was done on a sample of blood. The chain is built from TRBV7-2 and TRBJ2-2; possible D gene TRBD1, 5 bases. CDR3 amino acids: CASSSYRSNGELFF. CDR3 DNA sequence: TGTGCCAGCAGCTCCTACAGGAGTAACGGGGAGCTGTTTTTT. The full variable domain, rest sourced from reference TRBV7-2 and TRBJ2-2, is GAGVSQSPSNKVTEKGKDVELRCDPISGHTALYWYRQSLGQGLEFLIYFQGNSAPDKSGLPSDRFSAERTGGSVSTLTIQRTQQEDSAVYLCASSSYRSNGELFFGEGSRLTVL.